The 13 T cell receptor beta chains presented below share a single source sample, sequenced in a study of regulatory T cells in long-lasting Graves disease. Time point of the sample: newly diagnosed GD, antithyroid drugs for less than 3 months. Extracted RNA from PBMCs served as the source of the TCR library. CDR3 regions were amplified by Arm-PCR using iRepertoire HTBI primers to build TCR beta libraries. TCRdb itself ran the multiplex PCR reads through MiXCR, one entry per CDR3 protein. This sample has 530,000 or so distinct CDR3 sequences, with around an eighth found just once. The same specimen was also included in a second study, on T cells in Graves' hyperthyroidism and ophthalmopathy.

The input for sequencing was peripheral blood mononuclear cells (PBMCs), taken at new diagnosis, from a patient treated with antithyroid drugs. The receptors come from a man aged 30-40 years with Graves disease.

This clonotype was counted at least ten times. Written as DNA, the CDR3 is TGTGCCAGCAGCGCCGACAGGGTCGGAGCTTTCTTT. Protein: CASSADRVGAFF. The V call is TRBV5-6, the J call TRBJ1-1, with 7 bases that match TRBD1. V shed 4 bases and J 10 bases; nucleotides not matched to a gene: 7. CDR3 length: 12 residues. CDR1 is SGHDT, CDR2 YYEEEE, per germline.

This clonotype was recorded many times. The chain recombines TRBV7-2 with TRBJ1-1; no reliable D call. From germline, CDR1 is SGHTA and CDR2 FQGNSA. This CDR3 comprises 14 residues. V gave up 1 base and J gave up 8 bases, with 14 bases separating them. CDR3 DNA sequence: TGTGCCAGCAGCTTAGACGGGGTCCAGCTGGAAGCTTTCTTT. Translation gives CASSLDGVQLEAFF.

This chain uses TRBV29-1 with TRBJ2-7, with a tentative D call TRBD1 (5 bases). V lost 7 bases and J 5 bases, leaving 18 bases between the germline ends. Germline CDR1 reads SQVTM; CDR2 reads ANQGSEA. The CDR3 spans 13 residues. The CDR3 sequence: CSAETERWHEQYF. Here the CDR3 DNA reads TGCAGCGCCGAGACAGAAAGATGGCACGAGCAGTACTTC.

This clonotype occurred many times. CDR3 DNA: TGTGCCAGCAGCTCCTGGACAGGGAACACAGATACGCAGTATTTT. It yields the protein CASSSWTGNTDTQYF. The chain uses TRBV7-9 and TRBJ2-3; 8 bases are a match to TRBD1. Unmatched junction bases numbered 5, after V lost 4 bases and J lost 2 bases. The CDR3 is made up of 15 amino acids. Germline lookup yields CDR1 SEHNR and CDR2 FQNEAQ (reference sequence).

This clonotype occurred many times. The rearrangement joins TRBV12-3 or TRBV12-4 to TRBJ1-2; D call uncertain. The CDR3 extends over 13 amino acids. Trimming took off 5 bases at V and 8 bases at J, with 15 bases between the two ends. The CDR3 region has the DNA TGTGCCAGCAGTCCCAGAGCCCCGGGGGGCTACACCTTC. Translated: CASSPRAPGGYTF.

The chain carries TRBV27 and TRBJ2-7, with 7 bases identical to TRBD2. The germline gives CDR1 MNHEY, CDR2 SMNVEV (reference sequence). V lost 3 bases, J lost 3 bases, and 5 bases stayed unmatched. The length of the CDR3 is 14 residues. The CDR3 region has the DNA TGTGCCAGCAGTTTCCTCCCGGGGGGCTACGAGCAGTACTTC. Translated, it gives CASSFLPGGYEQYF.

A few counts support this clonotype. J is TRBJ1-4 and V is TRBV30; D may be TRBD1 (6 bases). The germline V gene has CDR1 GTSNPN and CDR2 SVGIG (reference sequence). V was trimmed by 8 bases and J by 0 bases, leaving 10 bases between them. CDR3 length equals 13 residues. The CDR3 bases are TGTGCCGGTACAGGGACAACTAATGAAAAACTGTTTTTT. Protein: CAGTGTTNEKLFF.

This clonotype has at least ten counts. The rearrangement joins TRBV15 to TRBJ2-1; TRBD2 aligns across 11 bases. The trim removed 9 bases at V and 2 bases at J, leaving 12 bases unmatched. The germline V gene encodes CDR1 LNHNV and CDR2 YYDKDF (reference sequence). The CDR3 spans 17 residues. Here the CDR3 reads CATSGLAGTDAYNEQFF. The CDR3 DNA follows: TGTGCCACGAGTGGACTAGCGGGCACCGACGCCTACAATGAGCAGTTCTTC.

CDR3 coding DNA: TGCAGCGTCGCTCCCGGGGGGGGGTCCGGGGGCGAGCAGTACTTC. This sequence encodes CSVAPGGGSGGEQYF. The chain has TRBV29-1 and TRBJ2-7, with TRBD2 identical over 8 bases. In germline, CDR1 is SQVTM, CDR2 ANQGSEA. Losses at the gene ends were 6 bases for V and 6 bases for J; bases not matched to a gene: 16. This CDR3 has 15 residues.

V is TRBV20-1 and J is TRBJ2-1; no definite D call. Germline V gives CDR1 DFQATT, CDR2 SNEGSKA (reference sequence). Trimming stripped 7 bases from V and 8 bases from J, with 15 bases between. The CDR3 consists of 12 residues. The CDR3 coding sequence is TGCAGTGTAGAGAAACCTCCTTATGAGCAGTTCTTC. This sequence encodes CSVEKPPYEQFF.

This clonotype was recorded a few times. CDR3 loop: CASSLGLVNTGELFF. CDR3 nucleotide sequence: TGTGCCAGCAGCTTGGGGCTAGTAAACACCGGGGAGCTGTTTTTT. V gene TRBV5-4 combines with J gene TRBJ2-2; D gene ambiguous. V lost 0 bases and J lost 2, with 8 bases in between. The CDR3 loop spans 15 amino acids. The V gene's germline CDR1 is SGHNT and CDR2 YYREEE (reference sequence).

This clonotype has ten or more counts. The V gene is TRBV27, the J gene TRBJ2-1; TRBD2 matches at 16 bases. The CDR3 runs to 16 residues. The ends lost 6 bases at V and 6 bases at J; junction bases unmatched: 5. Germline values: CDR1 MNHEY, CDR2 SMNVEV (reference sequence). CDR3 nucleotides: TGTGCCAGCAGGGAGGGACTAGCGGGGGGGGGCAATGAGCAGTTCTTC. This sequence encodes CASREGLAGGGNEQFF.

This clonotype appeared many times. The V gene is TRBV2, the J gene TRBJ1-1, with D tentatively TRBD1 (6 bases). CDR1 and CDR2 (germline): SNHLY, FYNNEI. The CDR3 is 15 amino acids. With 4 bases removed from V and 8 bases from J, the gap between germline ends came to 20 bases. CDR3 nucleotide sequence: TGTGCCAGCAGTGTCCAGACAGGCCTCGGGAAGGAAGCTTTCTTT. It translates to CASSVQTGLGKEAFF.